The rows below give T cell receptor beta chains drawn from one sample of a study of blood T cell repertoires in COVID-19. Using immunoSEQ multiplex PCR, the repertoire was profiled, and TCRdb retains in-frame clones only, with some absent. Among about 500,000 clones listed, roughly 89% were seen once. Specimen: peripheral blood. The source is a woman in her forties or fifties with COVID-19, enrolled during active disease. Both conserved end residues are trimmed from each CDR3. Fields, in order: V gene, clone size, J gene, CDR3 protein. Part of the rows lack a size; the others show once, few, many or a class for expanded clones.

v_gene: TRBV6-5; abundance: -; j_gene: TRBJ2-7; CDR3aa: ASSKPGQRSEQY
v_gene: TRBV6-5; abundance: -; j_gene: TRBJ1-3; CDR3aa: ASSSSRTGGNTIY
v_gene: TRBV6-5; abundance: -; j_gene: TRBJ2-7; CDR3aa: ASQNPGGLYEQY
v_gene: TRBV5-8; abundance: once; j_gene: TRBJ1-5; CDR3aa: ASSLGTDNQPQH
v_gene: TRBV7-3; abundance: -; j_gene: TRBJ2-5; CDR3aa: ASSPYGGASETQY
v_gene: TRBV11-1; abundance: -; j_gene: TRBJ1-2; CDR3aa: ASSVRSGPGYT
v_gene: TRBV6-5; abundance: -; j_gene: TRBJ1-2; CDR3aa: ASRGDRGLSGYT
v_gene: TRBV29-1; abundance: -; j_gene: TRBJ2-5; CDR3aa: STPGGGARETQY
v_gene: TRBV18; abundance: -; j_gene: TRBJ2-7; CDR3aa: ASSLRTQGASYEQY
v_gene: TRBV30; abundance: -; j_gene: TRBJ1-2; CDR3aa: AWMGQRHGYT
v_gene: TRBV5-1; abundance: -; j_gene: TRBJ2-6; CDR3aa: ASSLGQTGANVLT
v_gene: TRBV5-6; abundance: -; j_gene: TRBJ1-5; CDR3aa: ASSLLSMGNQPQH
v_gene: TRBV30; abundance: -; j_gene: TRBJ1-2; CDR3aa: AWSASSVAGGYT
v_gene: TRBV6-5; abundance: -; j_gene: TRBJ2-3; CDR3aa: ATKGAGGDTQY
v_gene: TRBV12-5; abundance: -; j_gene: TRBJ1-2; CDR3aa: ASGMKIGQNYGYT
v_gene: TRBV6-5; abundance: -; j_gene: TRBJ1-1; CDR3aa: ASYRGRRTEAF
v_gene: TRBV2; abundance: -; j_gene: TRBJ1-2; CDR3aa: ASRQQDDLDGYT
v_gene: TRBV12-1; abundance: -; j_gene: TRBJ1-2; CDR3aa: ASSPRQEKGINYGYT
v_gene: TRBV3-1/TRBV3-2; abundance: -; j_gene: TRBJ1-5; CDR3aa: ASSQGLVGNQPQH
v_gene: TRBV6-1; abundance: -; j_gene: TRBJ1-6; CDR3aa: ASSESSYNSPLH
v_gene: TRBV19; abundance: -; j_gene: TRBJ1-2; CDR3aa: ASSMRYPGTPNYGYT
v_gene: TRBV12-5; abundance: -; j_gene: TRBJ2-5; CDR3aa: ASGLVPQGYQETQY
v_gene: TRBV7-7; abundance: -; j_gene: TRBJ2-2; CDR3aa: ASSPRQALNTGELF
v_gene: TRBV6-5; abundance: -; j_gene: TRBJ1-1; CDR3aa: ASRPGLKNTEAF
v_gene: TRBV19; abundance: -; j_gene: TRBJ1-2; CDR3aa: ASSQGAKDYGYT
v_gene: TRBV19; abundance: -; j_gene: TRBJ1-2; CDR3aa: ASRAGQGVGYT
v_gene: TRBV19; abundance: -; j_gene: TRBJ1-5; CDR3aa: ASTWGQGGLGDQPQH
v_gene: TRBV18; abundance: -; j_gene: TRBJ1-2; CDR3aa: ASSPGTGTGGYT
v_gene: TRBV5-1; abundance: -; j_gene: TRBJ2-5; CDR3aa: ASSLGSQETQY
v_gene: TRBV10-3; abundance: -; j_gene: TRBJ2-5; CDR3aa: ATRGDRDPETQY
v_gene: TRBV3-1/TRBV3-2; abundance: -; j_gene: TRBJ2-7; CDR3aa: ASSQDSSGSSYEQY
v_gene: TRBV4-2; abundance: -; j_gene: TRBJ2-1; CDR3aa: ASSLSGGAYNEQF
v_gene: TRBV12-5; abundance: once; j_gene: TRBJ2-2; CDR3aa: ASGLGRGTGELF